This T cell receptor (beta chain) was observed in a study of T cells in localized non-small cell lung cancer (dated by TCRdb to 2019 to 2021). General notes on the study: T cell repertoires of 200 to 300 early-stage NSCLC patients were analyzed, with tumors being compared against uninvolved tumor-adjacent lungs. All 240 or so NSCLC patients in the cohort were treatment-naive and had localized lung tumors that were resected. The mean age of the NSCLC patients was just over 65 years, with fewer than 150 men and 95 to 110 women. General conclusions and limits of the study: A median of around 60 of the top 100 tumor clones turned up in the paired uninvolved adjacent lung, and 25 to 35 of those clones also ranked among the top 100 of that same adjacent lung. Higher T cell density in blood was associated with longer overall survival, whereas higher clonality in adjacent lung was associated with shorter survival. Because multi-region tumor sequencing was not done, intratumor heterogeneity could not be ruled out. Because the study design was exploratory, TCR variables were selected using unadjusted p-values without false-discovery rate correction. Uninvolved tumor-adjacent lung showed the highest T cell clonality, higher than tumor, which suggests more focused antigenic responses in the uninvolved tumor-adjacent lung.

The immunoSEQ Assay was used to sequence TCR beta CDR3 regions from DNA. The study's processing was this. T cell density was computed as TCR beta template counts normalized to usable DNA estimated by amplifying housekeeping genes. Richness was estimated with the preseqR package, extrapolating to 400,000 templates for PBMC samples and 120,000 templates for tissue samples. Clonality was defined by subtracting Pielou's evenness from one. To identify tissue-enriched TCRs, differential abundance testing was run on productive amino-acid clonotypes with a minimum total count of 5 and an alpha of 0.1. Repertoire overlap between compartments was quantified with the Jaccard Index and Morisita Overlap Index. TCR beta CDR3s were clustered by GLIPH together with public tetramer-defined viral CDR3s, and at least three viral sequences plus V-gene enrichment were required for viral motifs. As stored in TCRdb, this immuneACCESS dataset retains in-frame rearrangements with V and J assigned. A fraction of the clones does not appear; measured against another copy, unresolved V genes explain less than half of the discrepancy, and the remainder lacks a known reason. The V and J calls and the clone size are those of that table, but D and trimming were determined from the DNA. This sample lists 20,000 or so clones; about 90% were detected once. Approximately 7% of the sample is taken by the ten largest.

On this clone: The target of this receptor is not known. The input lacks base qualities; no much larger clone sits a single base away.

Cut back by 0 bases and 6 bases, the V and J ends lie 13 bases apart. CDR1 and CDR2, per the germline V gene, are SGHRS and YFSETQ. The CDR3 covers 14 residues, taking in both the cysteine and the phenylalanine. The only DNA kept is the CDR3, 42 bases in frame from the first base. At diagnosis, tumor, uninvolved tumor-adjacent lung and peripheral blood were collected and then preserved as a mix of FFPE and fresh-frozen material. For TCR repertoire profiling, blood samples were analyzed as peripheral blood mononuclear cells. The source of this sequence is a male donor at least 60 years old with stage I squamous cell lung carcinoma. Recombination joined TRBV5-1 with TRBJ2-7, with no confident D gene call. The sequenced sample was peripheral blood, obtained before any cancer treatment. CDR3 reads: CASSLVGSIGEQYF. The DNA reads TGCGCCAGCAGCTTGGTCGGCAGTATAGGCGAGCAGTACTTC. Reference TRBV5-1 and TRBJ2-7 proteins supply the regions before and after the CDR3; the full variable domain is: KAGVTQTPRYLIKTRGQQVTLSCSPISGHRSVSWYQQTPGQGLQFLFEYFSETQRNKGNFPGRFSGRQFSNSRSEMNVSTLELGDSALYLCASSLVGSIGEQYFGPGTRLTVT.